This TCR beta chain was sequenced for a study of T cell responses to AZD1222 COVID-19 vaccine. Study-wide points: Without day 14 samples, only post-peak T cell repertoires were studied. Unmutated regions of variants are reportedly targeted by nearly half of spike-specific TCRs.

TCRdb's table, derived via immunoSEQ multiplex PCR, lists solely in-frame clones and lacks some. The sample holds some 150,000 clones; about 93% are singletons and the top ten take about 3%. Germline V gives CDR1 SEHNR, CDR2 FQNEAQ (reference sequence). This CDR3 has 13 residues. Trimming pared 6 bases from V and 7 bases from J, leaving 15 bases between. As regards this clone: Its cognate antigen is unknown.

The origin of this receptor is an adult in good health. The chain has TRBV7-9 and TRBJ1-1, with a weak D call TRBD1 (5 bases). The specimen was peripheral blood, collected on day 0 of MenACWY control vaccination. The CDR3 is CASSRGHAGEAFF. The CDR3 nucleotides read TGTGCCAGCAGTAGGGGCCACGCCGGTGAAGCTTTCTTT.